The 18 T cell receptor beta chains below all came from one sample that was sequenced in a study of T-cell reconstitution after alpha-beta-depleted transplantation in children. Unique molecular identifiers were incorporated when the TCRbeta library was constructed. TCRdb independently ran MiXCR on the PCR reads; one entry per CDR3 protein. The sample lists around 700,000 distinct CDR3 sequences, roughly 14% seen once, with roughly 0.77% in the top ten. Sequencing used PBMCs, obtained before TCRalphabeta/CD19-depleted stem cell transplant. Receptor source: a girl aged 2 to 10 with congenital amegakaryocytic thrombocytopenia, due to receive a stem cell transplant.

The rearrangement links TRBV2 to TRBJ2-1, with TRBD2 matching 15 bases. Unmatched junction bases numbered 8, after V lost 2 bases and J lost 6 bases. Germline CDR1 reads SNHLY; CDR2 reads FYNNEI. CDR3 size: 18 residues. As DNA, the CDR3 is TGTGCCAGCAGTGAATCCCCGGGACTAGCGGGAGGACGCAATGAGCAGTTCTTC. Amino acids: CASSESPGLAGGRNEQFF.

The chain joins TRBV12-3 or TRBV12-4 to TRBJ1-2; D might be TRBD1 (5 bases). The length of the CDR3 is 15 residues. The V end was cut by 4 bases, the J end by 0 bases, with 12 bases between. This CDR3 is CASSSGAQANYGYTF. As DNA, the CDR3 is TGTGCCAGCAGTTCTGGGGCGCAAGCTAACTATGGCTACACCTTC.

The V gene is TRBV27, the J gene TRBJ2-3; no definite D call. The CDR3 is 13 residues long. Germline lookup yields CDR1 MNHEY and CDR2 SMNVEV (reference sequence). V lost 6 bases and J 4 bases, leaving 11 bases between the germline ends. The CDR3 spells CASRLIGSDTQYF. CDR3 nucleotide sequence: TGTGCCAGCAGGCTTATCGGTTCAGATACGCAGTATTTT.

This clonotype occurred many times. This sequence joins TRBV12-3 or TRBV12-4 and TRBJ2-7; 8 bases line up with TRBD2. Trimming removed 6 bases from V and 5 bases from J; junction bases left unmatched: 12. This CDR3 region has 15 residues. The CDR3 DNA reads as TGTGCCAGCAGGCCACCGGGACTAGTACGAAACGAGCAGTACTTC. It specifies CASRPPGLVRNEQYF.

This chain joins TRBV5-1 and TRBJ2-5; D possibly corresponds to TRBD1 (6 bases). This CDR3 has 13 amino acids. V lost 3 bases, J lost 5 bases, and 11 bases lay in between. Germline loops: CDR1 SGHRS, CDR2 YFSETQ. CDR3 DNA: TGCGCCAGCAGCTGGGACATACAGGAGACCCAGTACTTC. Its translation: CASSWDIQETQYF.

V is TRBV5-1 and J is TRBJ2-3, with 7 bases that match TRBD1. The CDR3 extends over 15 amino acids. With V trimmed by 0 bases and J by 5 bases, 6 bases remained unmatched. Germline CDR1 reads SGHRS; CDR2 reads YFSETQ. Here the CDR3 reads CASSLARDSKDTQYF. The CDR3 DNA reads TGCGCCAGCAGCTTGGCCCGGGACAGTAAAGATACGCAGTATTTT. The full variable domain, completed using reference TRBV5-1 and TRBJ2-3, is KAGVTQTPRYLIKTRGQQVTLSCSPISGHRSVSWYQQTPGQGLQFLFEYFSETQRNKGNFPGRFSGRQFSNSRSEMNVSTLELGDSALYLCASSLARDSKDTQYFGPGTRLTVL.

Many counts were recorded for this clonotype. This chain connects TRBV20-1 to TRBJ2-4, with unresolved D. With 5 bases removed from V and 7 bases from J, the gap between germline ends came to 18 bases. Germline loops: CDR1 DFQATT, CDR2 SNEGSKA (reference sequence). CDR3 length: 14 residues. Written as DNA, the CDR3 is TGCAGTGCTTACACGACGTACCCGGAGAACATTCAGTACTTC. Protein sequence: CSAYTTYPENIQYF.

This clonotype was counted ten times or more. The junction shows a germline mismatch at one end, possibly a read error. The chain is built from TRBV5-1 and TRBJ2-7; TRBD2 matches at 10 bases. Germline V gives CDR1 SGHRS, CDR2 YFSETQ. The CDR3 runs 15 residues. The DNA of the CDR3 is TGTGCCAGCAGCTTTCTAGCGGGAGACCCCTACGAGCAGTACTTC. Translating gives CASSFLAGDPYEQYF. Filled out from reference TRBV5-1 and TRBJ2-7, the complete variable domain reads KAGVTQTPRYLIKTRGQQVTLSCSPISGHRSVSWYQQTPGQGLQFLFEYFSETQRNKGNFPGRFSGRQFSNSRSEMNVSTLELGDSALYLCASSFLAGDPYEQYFGPGTRLTVT.

The chain recombines TRBV28 with TRBJ2-1; weak D call: TRBD1 (5 bases). The V gene lost 6 bases and the J gene lost 7 bases, with 7 bases spanning the gap. Germline V CDR1 and CDR2: MDHEN, SYDVKM. There are 11 residues in the CDR3. CDR3 DNA sequence: TGTGCCAGCAGAGGGGTTAATGAGCAGTTCTTC. Protein product: CASRGVNEQFF.

The table lists this clonotype with many counts. This sequence joins TRBV12-3 or TRBV12-4 and TRBJ1-2, with D possibly being TRBD1 (5 bases). The CDR3 spans 13 residues. Trimming pared 3 bases from V and 4 bases from J, leaving 9 bases between. This chain's CDR3 is CASSFSGTYGYTF. DNA of the CDR3: TGTGCCAGCAGTTTTTCCGGGACCTATGGCTACACCTTC.

This clonotype was seen repeatedly, ten times or more. This rearrangement joins TRBV5-1 to TRBJ2-3; D is possibly TRBD2 (6 bases). The V gene's germline CDR1 is SGHRS and CDR2 YFSETQ. The V end lost 2 bases, the J end lost 5 bases, and 18 bases lay between the germline ends. This CDR3 spans 16 amino acids. CDR3: CASSFPVAGRRDTQYF. The CDR3, as DNA: TGCGCCAGCAGCTTCCCAGTGGCGGGACGACGAGATACGCAGTATTTT.

This clonotype has a handful of counts. The J gene is TRBJ2-1, the V gene TRBV5-6; the match to TRBD2 covers 8 bases. V was clipped by 3 bases and J by 9 bases; unmatched bases: 5. CDR1 is SGHDT, CDR2 YYEEEE, per germline. This CDR3 has 13 amino acids. CDR3 region: CASSSGGPFEQFF. The DNA for the CDR3 is TGTGCCAGCAGCTCGGGGGGGCCCTTTGAGCAGTTCTTC.

A remark on this clonotype: Compared with germline, one end of the junction differs, possibly owing to a read error. Here the CDR3 reads CPSSLRGLSNIQYF. The CDR3 DNA is TGCCCCAGCAGCTTGCGAGGATTGTCAAACATTCAGTACTTC. The genes are TRBV5-1 and TRBJ2-4; D gene unclear. Germline V gene sequence: CDR1 SGHRS, CDR2 YFSETQ. The CDR3 consists of 14 residues.

This clonotype was found many times. This chain joins TRBV5-1 and TRBJ1-5; TRBD1 is a possible D gene (5 bases). CDR1 is SGHRS, CDR2 YFSETQ, per germline. The CDR3 loop spans 15 amino acids. Trimming shortened V by 0 bases and J by 3 bases, and 10 bases separated the two germline ends. This CDR3 reads CASSLVAGPNQPQHF. Here the CDR3 DNA reads TGCGCCAGCAGCTTGGTAGCAGGGCCCAATCAGCCCCAGCATTTT. Complete variable domain (other parts from reference TRBV5-1 and TRBJ1-5): KAGVTQTPRYLIKTRGQQVTLSCSPISGHRSVSWYQQTPGQGLQFLFEYFSETQRNKGNFPGRFSGRQFSNSRSEMNVSTLELGDSALYLCASSLVAGPNQPQHFGDGTRLSIL.

This clonotype appeared many times. The gene calls are TRBV5-1 and TRBJ1-1; D is unresolved. CDR1 is SGHRS, CDR2 YFSETQ, per germline. The CDR3 sequence is 14 residues long. Deletions cut 8 bases from V and 3 bases from J, with 17 bases between. DNA of the CDR3: TGCGCCAGTGCCCCTCGCTTCGGATACACTGAAGCTTTCTTT. This codes for CASAPRFGYTEAFF.

The sample holds many counts of this clonotype. V gene TRBV6-5 combines with J gene TRBJ2-1; a possible D gene is TRBD2 (6 bases). The length of the CDR3 is 16 residues. Germline V gene sequence: CDR1 MNHEY, CDR2 SVGAGI. Trimming cost V 2 bases and J 1 base, with 12 bases left between them. CDR3 nucleotides: TGTGCCAGCAGTTACACGAGCGGGTGGTCCTACAATGAGCAGTTCTTC. It yields the protein CASSYTSGWSYNEQFF.

This chain uses TRBV20-1 with TRBJ2-5, with 8 bases fitting TRBD2. V was pared by 3 bases and J by 4 bases, with 7 bases of the junction left unmatched. CDR3 length: 14 amino acids. The germline V gene encodes CDR1 DFQATT and CDR2 SNEGSKA (reference sequence). Here the CDR3 DNA reads TGCAGTGCTAGTAAAGCGGGAGTCGGAGAGACCCAGTACTTC. This gives the protein CSASKAGVGETQYF.

This clonotype was seen many times. This chain links TRBV5-4 with TRBJ2-1; D is ambiguous. V was pared by 3 bases and J by 8 bases, with 15 bases between. The CDR3 has 14 amino acids. The germline V gene encodes CDR1 SGHNT and CDR2 YYREEE (reference sequence). The CDR3, as DNA: TGTGCCAGCAGCTCCACGCGGTTTGGTCATGAGCAGTTCTTC. Protein sequence: CASSSTRFGHEQFF.